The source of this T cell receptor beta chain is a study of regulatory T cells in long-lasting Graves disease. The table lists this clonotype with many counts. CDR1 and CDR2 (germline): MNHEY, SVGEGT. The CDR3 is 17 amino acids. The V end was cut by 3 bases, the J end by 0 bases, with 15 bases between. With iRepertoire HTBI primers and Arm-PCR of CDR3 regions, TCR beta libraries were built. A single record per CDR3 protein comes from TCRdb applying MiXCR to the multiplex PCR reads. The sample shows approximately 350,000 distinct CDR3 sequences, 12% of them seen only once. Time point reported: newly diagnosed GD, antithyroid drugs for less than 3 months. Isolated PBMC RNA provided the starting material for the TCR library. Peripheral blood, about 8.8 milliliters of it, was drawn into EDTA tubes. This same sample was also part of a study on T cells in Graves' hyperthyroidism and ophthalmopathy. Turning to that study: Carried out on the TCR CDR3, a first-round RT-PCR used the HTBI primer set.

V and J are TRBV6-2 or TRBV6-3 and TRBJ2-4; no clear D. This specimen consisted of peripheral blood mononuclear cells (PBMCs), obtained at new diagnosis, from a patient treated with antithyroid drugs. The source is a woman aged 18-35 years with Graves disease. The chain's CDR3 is CASSYSATVLAKNIQYF. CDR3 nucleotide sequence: TGTGCCAGCAGTTATTCAGCGACCGTACTAGCCAAAAACATTCAGTACTTC.